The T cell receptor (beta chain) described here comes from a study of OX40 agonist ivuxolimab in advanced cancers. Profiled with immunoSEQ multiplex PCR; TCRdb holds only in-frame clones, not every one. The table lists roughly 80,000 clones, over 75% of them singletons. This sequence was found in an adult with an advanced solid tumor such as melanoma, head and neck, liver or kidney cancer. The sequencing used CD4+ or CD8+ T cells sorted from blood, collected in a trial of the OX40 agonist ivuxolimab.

The CDR3 bases are TGTGCCAGCAGCCTCGACAGACCACGGGACGAGCAGTACTTC. Protein product: CASSLDRPRDEQYF. The V call is TRBV7-9, the J call TRBJ2-7; tentatively, D is TRBD1 (5 bases). CDR1 and CDR2 (germline): SEHNR, FQNEAQ (reference sequence). This CDR3 region has 14 residues. Trimming pared 5 bases from V and 5 bases from J, leaving 16 bases between.